This T cell receptor beta chain was identified during a study of T cell responses to AZD1222 COVID-19 vaccine. Concerning this clone: Its antigen remains unknown.

Germline CDR1 reads SEHNR; CDR2 reads FQNEAQ (reference sequence). V was pared by 4 bases and J by 4 bases, with 6 bases of the junction left unmatched. CDR3 length: 15 residues. Study observations and caveats: Spike-specific TCR breadth rose after two AZD1222 doses, and depth rose as well. Clonal diversity may have been underestimated in mostly white British donors. Baseline serostatus was positive in only a handful of AZD1222 recipients. At 160-218 and 743-854, vaccine-associated CD4 TCRs were dominant, and they spanned spike.

This table comes from immunoSEQ multiplex PCR, and its TCRdb copy is limited to in-frame clones, with some not included. This sample yields tens of thousands of clones, of which just over 85% are seen a single time; 9.5% to 13% belongs to the top ten. This chain joins TRBV7-9 and TRBJ1-3; 8 nucleotides line up with TRBD1. The sequence was obtained from an adult in good health. The sample in question was peripheral blood, obtained on day 0 of AZD1222 vaccination. CDR3 sequence: CASSSQGVYGNTIYF. The CDR3, as DNA: TGTGCCAGCAGCTCACAGGGGGTATACGGAAACACCATATATTTT.